Each of the 29 T cell receptor beta chains below was sequenced from the same sample in a study of Ad26.COV2.S vaccination and SARS-CoV-2 variants. The assay was immunoSEQ multiplex PCR, and TCRdb's table has in-frame clones only and misses some. Found here are under 150,000 clones, just over 85% of them singletons; the top ten hold 5%. The specimen comprised peripheral blood, sampled after recovery from COVID-19. The receptors were sampled from a human donor who had recovered from COVID-19.

The V call is TRBV5-5, the J call TRBJ1-2; 9 bases agree with TRBD1. The CDR3 contains 14 residues. V lost 4 bases and J lost 2; bases outside the gene matches: 3. The germline gives CDR1 SGHKS, CDR2 YYEKEE (reference sequence). The CDR3 loop is CASSPGQGNYGYTF. CDR3 in DNA: TGTGCCAGCAGCCCCGGACAGGGGAACTATGGCTACACCTTC.

Notes on this clone: Other DNA sequences in this specimen translate into the identical CDR3. This chain links TRBV5-1 with TRBJ1-5; maybe TRBD1 (5 bases). Trimming stripped 1 base from V and 7 bases from J, with 15 bases between. This CDR3 region has 15 residues. Germline V gene data show CDR1 as SGHRS and CDR2 as YFSETQ. The CDR3 here is CASSLLGLEGQPQHF. Here the CDR3 DNA reads TGCGCCAGCAGCTTGTTGGGGCTAGAGGGGCAGCCCCAGCATTTT. The full variable domain, in which reference TRBV5-1 and TRBJ1-5 provide the parts outside the CDR3, is KAGVTQTPRYLIKTRGQQVTLSCSPISGHRSVSWYQQTPGQGLQFLFEYFSETQRNKGNFPGRFSGRQFSNSRSEMNVSTLELGDSALYLCASSLLGLEGQPQHFGDGTRLSIL.

The chain links TRBV2 to TRBJ1-2; tentative D call: TRBD1 (6 bases). The CDR3 has 14 amino acids. CDR1 and CDR2 (germline): SNHLY, FYNNEI. V was pared by 4 bases and J by 4 bases, with 13 bases between. The CDR3 protein is CASSVGQLFYGYTF. CDR3 sequence (DNA): TGTGCCAGCAGTGTCGGACAGTTGTTCTATGGCTACACCTTC.

The chain has TRBV28 and TRBJ1-1, with 7 bases fitting TRBD1. Per germline, CDR1 MDHEN and CDR2 SYDVKM. The CDR3 has 14 amino acids. V was pared by 3 bases and J by 4 bases, with 5 bases of the junction left unmatched. CDR3: CASSFPQGGTEAFF. Here the CDR3 DNA reads TGTGCCAGCAGTTTCCCTCAGGGGGGCACTGAAGCTTTCTTT.

V usage is TRBV29-1 and J usage is TRBJ2-7; 7 bases align to TRBD1. This CDR3 has 13 residues. V lost 0 bases, J lost 6 bases, and 5 bases stayed unmatched. CDR1 is SQVTM, CDR2 ANQGSEA, per germline. The CDR3 DNA sequence: TGCAGCGTTGAAGAATACAGGGGCGGCGAGCAGTACTTC. It is translated as CSVEEYRGGEQYF.

The chain has TRBV4-1 and TRBJ2-5; perhaps TRBD2 as D (5 bases). In germline, CDR1 is MGHRA, CDR2 YSYEKL. This CDR3 has 17 amino acids. The germline V and J ends were trimmed by 0 bases and 4 bases, with 18 bases remaining between them. CDR3 nucleotide sequence: TGCGCCAGCAGCCAAGAAGCGGCAGCTAGGATGGGAGAGACCCAGTACTTC. Translating it yields CASSQEAAARMGETQYF.

The chain combines TRBV30 with TRBJ2-7; no definite D call. The CDR3 has 11 amino acids. The ends were cut back, 4 bases at V and 6 bases at J, with 10 bases in the middle. Germline V gene data show CDR1 as GTSNPN and CDR2 as SVGIG (reference sequence). The CDR3 sequence: CAWTVGAEQYF. In DNA form, the CDR3 reads TGTGCCTGGACGGTTGGTGCCGAGCAGTACTTC.

This chain links TRBV7-2 with TRBJ1-2; possibly TRBD1 for D (6 bases). The CDR3 has 15 residues. The V end was cut by 5 bases, the J end by 2 bases, with 15 bases between. Germline values: CDR1 SGHTA, CDR2 FQGNSA. The CDR3: CASSPYREPNYGYTF. DNA for the CDR3: TGTGCCAGCAGCCCCTACAGGGAACCAAACTATGGCTACACCTTC.

This clone turned up a few times. The V and J genes are TRBV5-5 and TRBJ1-4; no clear D gene. This CDR3 has 16 residues. Trimming took off 4 bases at V and 4 bases at J, with 17 bases between the two ends. Germline V gene data show CDR1 as SGHKS and CDR2 as YYEKEE (reference sequence). The CDR3 DNA sequence: TGTGCCAGCAGCCCTGACACGAGTATCCTTAATGAAAAACTGTTTTTT. Its protein is CASSPDTSILNEKLFF.

The rearrangement links TRBV9 to TRBJ2-1; 8 bases fit TRBD2. The CDR3 contains 16 residues. The germline V gene encodes CDR1 SGDLS and CDR2 YYNGEE. The V gene end was trimmed by 3 bases and the J gene end by 3 bases; junction bases not matched to a gene: 8. The chain's CDR3 is CASSASGGDLYNEQFF. As DNA, the CDR3 is TGTGCCAGCAGCGCCTCGGGGGGGGACCTCTACAATGAGCAGTTCTTC.

The chain has TRBV5-4 and TRBJ2-3; 12 nucleotides align to TRBD2. CDR3 size: 18 residues. J lost 6 bases, V lost 4 bases, and 15 bases had no gene match. The germline CDR1 and CDR2 sequences are SGHNT and YYREEE (reference sequence). The CDR3 protein is CASSKGLAGSGGGDTQYF. The CDR3 DNA follows: TGTGCCAGCAGCAAGGGACTAGCGGGCTCCGGTGGGGGGGATACGCAGTATTTT.

The chain carries TRBV5-4 and TRBJ1-1; 8 bases map to TRBD1. The junction had 10 bases not matched to a gene; V was cut back by 0 bases and J by 3 bases. CDR1 is SGHNT and CDR2 is YYREEE in the germline V gene (reference sequence). The CDR3 is 17 amino acids. The CDR3 here is CASSLGPGQGRDTEAFF. The DNA of the CDR3 is TGTGCCAGCAGCTTGGGCCCCGGACAGGGACGGGACACTGAAGCTTTCTTT.

This chain uses TRBV7-9 with TRBJ1-6, with TRBD1 identical over 7 bases. Germline CDR1 reads SEHNR; CDR2 reads FQNEAQ (reference sequence). The CDR3 has 18 residues. J lost 9 bases, V lost 5 bases, and 19 bases had no gene match. The CDR3 nucleotides are TGTGCCAGCAGCGTCCGACAGGGTCCGGAGGGATCCGGTTCACCCCTCCACTTT. It encodes CASSVRQGPEGSGSPLHF.

This clone has only one observation. The genes are TRBV28 and TRBJ2-7; 7 bases fit TRBD1. The CDR3 is made up of 16 amino acids. J lost 4 bases, V lost 3 bases, and 12 bases had no gene match. Germline values: CDR1 MDHEN, CDR2 SYDVKM. CDR3 loop: CASSFMALGQNYEQYF. CDR3 coding DNA: TGTGCCAGCAGTTTTATGGCTTTGGGACAGAATTACGAGCAGTACTTC.

This chain links TRBV4-1 with TRBJ1-2; D not resolved. Germline CDR1 and CDR2: MGHRA and YSYEKL. Trimming cost V 4 bases and J 0 bases, with 9 bases left between them. This CDR3 is 14 amino acids long. CDR3 residues: CASSPPQSNYGYTF. Written as DNA, the CDR3 is TGCGCCAGCAGCCCCCCGCAGTCTAACTATGGCTACACCTTC.

The genes are TRBV6-2 or TRBV6-3 and TRBJ1-2; D is unresolved. The germline gives CDR1 MNHEY, CDR2 SVGEGT. The CDR3 totals 12 residues. V was cut by 5 bases and J by 8 bases, with 12 bases left in between. This chain's CDR3 is CASSPGPGGYTF. Here the CDR3 DNA reads TGTGCCAGCAGTCCCGGACCTGGCGGCTACACCTTC.

The chain links TRBV30 to TRBJ2-7, with 9 bases aligning to TRBD1. V was pared by 8 bases and J by 5 bases, with 7 bases of the junction left unmatched. Germline CDR1 and CDR2: GTSNPN and SVGIG (reference sequence). The CDR3 contains 12 residues. The CDR3 bases are TGTGCCGGAGGGACAGGGATCGACGAGCAGTACTTC. It translates to CAGGTGIDEQYF. The variable domain in full, completed from reference TRBV30 and TRBJ2-7, reads SQTIHQWPATLVQPVGSPLSLECTVEGTSNPNLYWYRQAAGRGLQLLFYSVGIGQISSEVPQNLSASRPQDRQFILSSKKLLLSDSGFYLCAGGTGIDEQYFGPGTRLTVT.

The rearrangement joins TRBV4-3 to TRBJ2-1; 9 nucleotides align to TRBD2. Germline CDR1 reads LGHNA; CDR2 reads YSLEER. V trimming: 2 bases; J trimming: 1 base; junction bases outside the gene matches: 3. The CDR3 is 16 residues long. In DNA form, the CDR3 reads TGCGCCAGCAGCCAAACTAGCGGGCGGTCCTACAATGAGCAGTTCTTC. Translating it yields CASSQTSGRSYNEQFF.

J is TRBJ2-7 and V is TRBV5-6; 7 bases map to TRBD2. The CDR3 runs to 14 residues. V shed 7 bases, J shed 0 bases, and the junction held 7 bases outside the gene matches. Germline CDR1 SGHDT, CDR2 YYEEEE. The CDR3 region has the DNA TGTGCCAGCTCCAGGCGGGGGAGCTCCTACGAGCAGTACTTC. Protein sequence: CASSRRGSSYEQYF. Filled out from reference TRBV5-6 and TRBJ2-7, the complete variable domain reads DAGVTQSPTHLIKTRGQQVTLRCSPKSGHDTVSWYQQALGQGPQFIFQYYEEEERQRGNFPDRFSGHQFPNYSSELNVNALLLGDSALYLCASSRRGSSYEQYFGPGTRLTVT.

The V and J genes are TRBV9 and TRBJ2-7; 9 bases match TRBD1. The CDR3 spans 15 residues. Germline assignment: CDR1 SGDLS and CDR2 YYNGEE. V shed 3 bases, J shed 0 bases, and the junction held 4 bases outside the gene matches. This chain's CDR3 is CASSGGQGHSYEQYF. The DNA of the CDR3 is TGTGCCAGCAGCGGAGGACAGGGGCACTCCTACGAGCAGTACTTC.

The CDR3 sequence is CASSYSTGHYEQYF. In DNA, the CDR3 is TGTGCCAGCAGTTACTCCACCGGGCACTACGAGCAGTACTTC. This chain connects TRBV6-6 to TRBJ2-7; D gene unclear. Trimming left V 0 bases short and J 3 bases short, with 9 bases between. Germline loops: CDR1 MNHNY, CDR2 SVGAGI (reference sequence). The CDR3 sequence is 14 residues long.

V usage is TRBV7-2 and J usage is TRBJ2-2; D perhaps matches TRBD1 (5 bases). Trimming removed 3 bases at V and 8 bases at J, with 16 bases between. The CDR3 totals 15 residues. CDR1 SGHTA and CDR2 FQGNSA come from the germline V gene. Written as DNA, the CDR3 is TGTGCCAGCAGCTTGGCGACAGTATTTGTGGGGGAGCTGTTTTTT. Its translation: CASSLATVFVGELFF.

The V call is TRBV2, the J call TRBJ2-3; D gene unclear. The CDR3 is 15 amino acids. The germline V gene encodes CDR1 SNHLY and CDR2 FYNNEI. The ends were cut back, 3 bases at V and 3 bases at J, with 13 bases in the middle. The CDR3 sequence is CASSDRTVWTDTQYF. In DNA form, the CDR3 reads TGTGCCAGCAGTGATCGAACGGTTTGGACAGATACGCAGTATTTT.

The V gene is TRBV25-1, the J gene TRBJ1-4, with a possible D match to TRBD1 (6 bases). V gave up 2 bases and J gave up 8 bases, with 15 bases separating them. The germline gives CDR1 MGHDK, CDR2 SYGVNS. This CDR3 has 15 amino acids. The CDR3 loop is CASSEEGGVWEKLFF. The DNA for the CDR3 is TGTGCCAGCAGTGAAGAAGGGGGAGTTTGGGAAAAACTGTTTTTT.

V gene TRBV20-1 combines with J gene TRBJ1-4; D is perhaps TRBD1 (5 bases). Looked up from germline, CDR1 is DFQATT and CDR2 is SNEGSKA (reference sequence). This CDR3 is 11 amino acids long. Written as DNA, the CDR3 is TGCAGCGTAGCTAAGGGGACCAAACTGTTTTTT. Its protein product is CSVAKGTKLFF.

The rearrangement joins TRBV25-1 to TRBJ1-2; D is undetermined. Trimming removed 3 bases at V and 7 bases at J, with 15 bases between. The CDR3 is made up of 14 amino acids. Germline values: CDR1 MGHDK, CDR2 SYGVNS. CDR3 in amino acids: CASSESGQSGGYTF. CDR3 DNA sequence: TGTGCCAGCAGTGAGAGTGGGCAGTCAGGTGGCTACACCTTC.

V is TRBV15 and J is TRBJ2-5; D is perhaps TRBD2 (6 bases). The CDR3 has 14 residues. Per germline, CDR1 LNHNV and CDR2 YYDKDF (reference sequence). V lost 8 bases, J lost 5 bases, and 18 bases lay in between. CDR3 residues: CATGSPVGRETQYF. CDR3 DNA: TGTGCCACCGGTTCCCCGGTAGGGAGGGAGACCCAGTACTTC. The full variable domain, its missing parts supplied by reference TRBV15 and TRBJ2-5, is DAMVIQNPRYQVTQFGKPVTLSCSQTLNHNVMYWYQQKSSQAPKLLFHYYDKDFNNEADTPDNFQSRRPNTSFCFLDIRSPGLGDTAMYLCATGSPVGRETQYFGPGTRLLVL.

The chain employs TRBV14 and TRBJ1-2; D perhaps matches TRBD1 (6 bases). Germline V lookup: CDR1 SGHDN, CDR2 FVKESK. The CDR3 is 19 residues long. Trimming left V 0 bases short and J 6 bases short, with 26 bases between. The CDR3 here is CASSQERPWSGGLPNGYTF. The CDR3 coding sequence is TGTGCCAGCAGCCAAGAAAGGCCCTGGTCTGGGGGGCTGCCGAATGGCTACACCTTC.

Only a few counts were recorded for this clone. This chain joins TRBV5-1 and TRBJ1-6, with D unclear. Germline V gene sequence: CDR1 SGHRS, CDR2 YFSETQ. Trimming stripped 0 bases from V and 14 bases from J, with 9 bases between. There are 12 residues in the CDR3. The CDR3 nucleotides read TGCGCCAGCAGCTTGGGGGAAGAGGCCCTCCACTTT. Translation gives CASSLGEEALHF. The entire variable domain, with the rest obtained from reference TRBV5-1 and TRBJ1-6, is as follows: KAGVTQTPRYLIKTRGQQVTLSCSPISGHRSVSWYQQTPGQGLQFLFEYFSETQRNKGNFPGRFSGRQFSNSRSEMNVSTLELGDSALYLCASSLGEEALHFGNGTRLTVT.